This TCR beta chain was identified in a study of blood T cell repertoires in COVID-19. Turning to the study itself: There were acute and convalescent COVID-19 samples, and they came from the United States, Italy and Spain.

This CDR3 has 13 amino acids. Losses at the gene ends were 7 bases for V and 7 bases for J; bases not matched to a gene: 6. Per the germline V gene, CDR1 is MNHEY and CDR2 is SVGAGI. Original analysis: Estimates of nucleated cell counts were drawn from the amplification of reference gene primers. Data came from immunoSEQ multiplex PCR; TCRdb stores just in-frame clones and leaves some out. V, J and clone size were drawn from that table, and D and trimming were deduced from the DNA. Of around 400,000 clones listed, 89% are singletons. This clone was recorded a few times. Among Cohort 3 donors, those recovered had two negative PCRs, clearance, or symptom resolution.

Sequencing input: PBMCs or T cells enriched from blood (not recorded which). This chain joins TRBV6-5 and TRBJ1-2; 10 bases fit TRBD1. The sequence was collected from a woman in her 30s who had recovered from COVID-19. Written as DNA, the CDR3 is TGTGCCAGCACGCGACAGGGGGCGATTGGCTACACCTTC. It is translated as CASTRQGAIGYTF.